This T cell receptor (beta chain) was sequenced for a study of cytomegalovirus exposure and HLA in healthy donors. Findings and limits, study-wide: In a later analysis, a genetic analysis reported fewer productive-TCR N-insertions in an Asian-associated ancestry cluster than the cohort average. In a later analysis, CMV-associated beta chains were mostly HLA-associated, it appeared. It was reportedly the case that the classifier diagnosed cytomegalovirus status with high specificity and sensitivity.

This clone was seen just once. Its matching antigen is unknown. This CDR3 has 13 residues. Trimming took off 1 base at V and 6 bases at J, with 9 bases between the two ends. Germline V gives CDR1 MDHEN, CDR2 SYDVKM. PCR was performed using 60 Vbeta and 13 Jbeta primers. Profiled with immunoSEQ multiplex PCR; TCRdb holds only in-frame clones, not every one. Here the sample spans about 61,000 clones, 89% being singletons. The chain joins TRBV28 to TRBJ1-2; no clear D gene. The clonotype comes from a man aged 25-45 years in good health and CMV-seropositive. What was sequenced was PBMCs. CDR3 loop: CASSLLEGNGYTF. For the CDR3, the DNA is TGTGCCAGCAGTTTATTGGAGGGAAATGGCTACACCTTC.